Shown below are 29 T cell receptor beta chains from a single sample sequenced in a study of monozygotic twins with inflammatory bowel disease. TCRdb reprocessed the 5' RACE reads and reports one entry per CDR3 protein, with no DNA. The repertoire table contains around 400,000 distinct CDR3 sequences. Material: blood. The receptors stem from a human donor with ulcerative colitis or Crohn's disease, or a healthy co-twin of an affected twin (not recorded which).

CDR3: CASRRTGENTEAFF. The chain couples TRBV25-1 to TRBJ1-1; there is no DNA to check the TCRdb D call of TRBD1. The germline gives CDR1 MGHDK, CDR2 SYGVNS. The CDR3 has 14 residues.

J is TRBJ1-5 and V is TRBV20-1; TCRdb designates TRBD1, a call that cannot be tested without DNA. This CDR3 region has 14 residues. Germline V gene sequence: CDR1 DFQATT, CDR2 SNEGSKA (reference sequence). This chain's CDR3 is CSARTRGINQPQHF.

CDR3 in amino acids: CATRTSAYNEQFF. The rearrangement links TRBV6-2 or TRBV6-3 to TRBJ2-1; TCRdb picks TRBD2, but there is no DNA to check that call. The V gene's germline CDR1 is MNHEY and CDR2 SVGEGT. CDR3 length: 13 residues.

This chain links TRBV5-1 with TRBJ1-1; lacking DNA, the TRBD1 call made by TCRdb goes unchecked. Per the germline V gene, CDR1 is SGHRS and CDR2 is YFSETQ. CDR3 length equals 13 residues. The CDR3 region is CASSRSGQGLAFF.

The chain links TRBV7-8 to TRBJ2-7; TCRdb indicates TRBD1, and absent DNA this call remains unverified. This CDR3 is built from 16 residues. CDR1 is SGHVS, CDR2 FQNEAQ, per germline. CDR3 sequence: CASSPRPGPPPYEQYF. Full variable domain (rest looked up from reference TRBV7-8 and TRBJ2-7): GAGVSQSPRYKVAKRGQDVALRCDPISGHVSLFWYQQALGQGPEFLTYFQNEAQLDKSGLPSDRFFAERPEGSVSTLKIQRTQQEDSAVYLCASSPRPGPPPYEQYFGPGTRLTVT.

The chain employs TRBV10-3 and TRBJ1-1; without DNA, the TCRdb call of TRBD1 cannot be checked. The germline CDR1 and CDR2 sequences are ENHRY and SYGVKD. The length of the CDR3 is 14 residues. The CDR3 reads CAISEDRRDTEAFF.

The gene calls are TRBV5-1 and TRBJ2-5; there is no DNA to check the TCRdb D call of TRBD1. The CDR3 is 16 residues long. CDR1 and CDR2 from the germline V gene are SGHRS and YFSETQ. The CDR3 loop is CASSLVSRGGRETQYF.

The gene calls are TRBV2 and TRBJ2-1; TCRdb designates TRBD2, a call that cannot be tested without DNA. In germline, CDR1 is SNHLY, CDR2 FYNNEI. The CDR3 covers 14 residues. The CDR3 protein is CASRPPGLANEQFF.

The gene calls are TRBV7-3 and TRBJ2-2; checking the TCRdb D call of TRBD2 is not possible without DNA. CDR1 and CDR2 (germline): SGHTA, FQGTGA. The CDR3 runs 14 residues. The CDR3 sequence: CASSPDWNTGELFF. Variable domain in full (rest from reference TRBV7-3 and TRBJ2-2): GAGVSQTPSNKVTEKGKYVELRCDPISGHTALYWYRQSLGQGPEFLIYFQGTGAADDSGLPNDRFFAVRPEGSVSTLKIQRTERGDSAVYLCASSPDWNTGELFFGEGSRLTVL.

CDR3 amino acids: CASSPTGLGTGELFF. The chain has TRBV28 and TRBJ2-2; TCRdb selects TRBD1, and the lack of DNA leaves this call unchecked. CDR3 length: 15 residues. From germline, CDR1 is MDHEN and CDR2 SYDVKM.

The V gene is TRBV11-2, the J gene TRBJ2-1; TCRdb returns TRBD1, unconfirmable since there is no DNA. The V gene's germline CDR1 is SGHAT and CDR2 FQNNGV. The CDR3 is 15 residues long. The CDR3 reads CASSSGPPPTTEQFF.

The rearrangement joins TRBV11-2 to TRBJ2-5; lacking DNA, the TRBD2 call made by TCRdb goes unchecked. Germline values: CDR1 SGHAT, CDR2 FQNNGV. The CDR3 is 15 amino acids. CDR3: CASSLFLAGGETQYF.

V is TRBV7-6 and J is TRBJ2-5; TCRdb proposes TRBD1, but this gene call is untestable without DNA. CDR3 length: 14 residues. Germline V gives CDR1 SGHVS, CDR2 FNYEAQ. The CDR3 reads CASRAIGAQETQYF.

The rearrangement uses TRBV15 and TRBJ2-2; absent DNA, TCRdb's TRBD1 call cannot be checked. Germline-derived CDR1 and CDR2 are LNHNV and YYDKDF (reference sequence). This CDR3 spans 15 amino acids. CDR3 in amino acids: CATSRGQGNTGELFF.

The chain recombines TRBV29-1 with TRBJ2-1; TCRdb's D call, TRBD2, is unchecked because there is no DNA. This CDR3 comprises 17 residues. Germline CDR1 and CDR2: SQVTM and ANQGSEA. The CDR3 region is CSVEDQRRGLAYNEQFF.

J is TRBJ1-1 and V is TRBV29-1. Germline CDR1 reads SQVTM; CDR2 reads ANQGSEA. CDR3 length: 17 residues. The CDR3 sequence: CSVEAPLAVGVNTEAFF.

The chain has TRBV4-1 and TRBJ2-3; without DNA, the TCRdb call of TRBD2 cannot be checked. Germline-derived CDR1 and CDR2 are MGHRA and YSYEKL. CDR3 length equals 13 residues. The CDR3 reads CASSQAGEDTQYF.

This rearrangement joins TRBV5-5 to TRBJ1-6. The CDR3 covers 15 residues. Germline values: CDR1 SGHKS, CDR2 YYEKEE (reference sequence). CDR3 amino acids: CASSIKGPSHSPLHF.

The V call is TRBV27, the J call TRBJ1-2; TCRdb returns TRBD1, unconfirmable since there is no DNA. The CDR3 runs 16 residues. Germline values: CDR1 MNHEY, CDR2 SMNVEV (reference sequence). CDR3 sequence: CASSATPGTAIYGYTF.

V usage is TRBV4-1 and J usage is TRBJ2-1. Germline V gives CDR1 MGHRA, CDR2 YSYEKL. The CDR3 covers 15 residues. Here the CDR3 reads CASSQATSSYNEQFF.

This chain joins TRBV5-1 and TRBJ2-1; the D call of TRBD2 rests on TCRdb alone, since no DNA is present to check it. Germline CDR1 is SGHRS and CDR2 is YFSETQ. The CDR3 is made up of 15 amino acids. CDR3 sequence reads: CASSFTSGSYNEQFF.

This CDR3 is CASSLSPTSYNEQFF. The chain links TRBV27 to TRBJ2-1. Germline V gene lookup returns CDR1 MNHEY and CDR2 SMNVEV (reference sequence). CDR3 length: 15 residues.

This chain connects TRBV28 to TRBJ1-1; checking the TCRdb D call of TRBD1 is not possible without DNA. CDR3 length equals 16 residues. Germline values: CDR1 MDHEN, CDR2 SYDVKM. CDR3 amino acids: CASSFLLAGANTEAFF.

V usage is TRBV6-1 and J usage is TRBJ1-2; TCRdb lists TRBD1, though no DNA is available to test this call. The CDR3 is made up of 14 amino acids. Germline CDR1 MNHNS, CDR2 SASEGT. This CDR3 reads CASSASGRSYGYTF.

The V and J genes are TRBV19 and TRBJ2-7; TCRdb's D call, TRBD1, is unchecked because there is no DNA. The V gene's germline CDR1 is LNHDA and CDR2 SQIVND (reference sequence). The CDR3 is 14 amino acids. The CDR3: CASSIAWGGYEQYF.

This rearrangement joins TRBV5-1 to TRBJ2-1; TCRdb outputs TRBD2, but without DNA this stays unchecked. This CDR3 comprises 15 residues. Germline loops: CDR1 SGHRS, CDR2 YFSETQ. The CDR3 reads CASSLGEASLYEQFF.

CDR3 protein: CAISLDRATGELFF. This sequence joins TRBV10-3 and TRBJ2-2; the D call from TCRdb, TRBD1, cannot be confirmed without DNA. The CDR3 totals 14 residues. Germline values: CDR1 ENHRY, CDR2 SYGVKD.

CDR3 region: CASRTTIIGVRYGYTF. V and J are TRBV6-1 and TRBJ1-2. The CDR3 has 16 amino acids. From germline, CDR1 is MNHNS and CDR2 SASEGT.

V gene TRBV18 combines with J gene TRBJ1-6. CDR1 is KGHSH, CDR2 LQKENI, per germline. The length of the CDR3 is 17 residues. This chain's CDR3 is CASSPEGGSSYNSPLHF.